The sequence of this T cell receptor beta chain was determined in a study of T cells in Graves' hyperthyroidism and ophthalmopathy. Orbital computed tomography and thyroid ultrasound, together with serum TRAb and thyroxine and clinical symptoms, were used for diagnoses. Study outcomes and limitations: Within blood appeared most thyroid clonotypes that had expanded above 0.001. Separation of ophthalmopathy from stable hyperthyroidism was achieved by a 13 V-J model.

The CDR3 runs to 14 residues. V trimming: 6 bases; J trimming: 5 bases; junction bases outside the gene matches: 6. Germline V gene sequence: CDR1 MNHEY, CDR2 SVGEGT. Regions amplified from RNA transcripts were the TCR beta CDR3 regions. TCR CDR3 underwent first-round RT-PCR with the HTBI primer set. TCRdb re-called the multiplex PCR reads with MiXCR, one entry per CDR3 protein. The data hold about 520,000 distinct CDR3 sequences, with approximately 25% observed a single time. A remark on this clonotype: Antigen: not known.

Sequenced input: blood. The chain uses TRBV6-2 or TRBV6-3 and TRBJ1-1, with TRBD1 identical over 10 bases. The clonotype originates from a woman in her 30s with Graves' ophthalmopathy. The CDR3 loop is CASRDRDRGTEAFF. In DNA, the CDR3 is TGTGCCAGCAGAGACCGGGACAGGGGAACTGAAGCTTTCTTT.